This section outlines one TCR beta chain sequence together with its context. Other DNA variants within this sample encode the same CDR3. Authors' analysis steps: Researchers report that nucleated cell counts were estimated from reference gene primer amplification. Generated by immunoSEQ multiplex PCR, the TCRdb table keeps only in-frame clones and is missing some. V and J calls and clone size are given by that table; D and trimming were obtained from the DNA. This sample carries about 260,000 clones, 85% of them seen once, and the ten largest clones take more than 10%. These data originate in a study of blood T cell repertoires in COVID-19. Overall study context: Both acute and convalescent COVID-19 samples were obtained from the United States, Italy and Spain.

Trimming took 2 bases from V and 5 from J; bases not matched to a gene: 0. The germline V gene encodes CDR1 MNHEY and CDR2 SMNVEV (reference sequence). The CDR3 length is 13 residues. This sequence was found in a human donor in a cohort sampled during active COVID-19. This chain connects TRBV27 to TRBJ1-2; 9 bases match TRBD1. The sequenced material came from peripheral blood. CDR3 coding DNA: TGTGCCAGCAGTTTAGGGACAGGGTATGGCTACACCTTC. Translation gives CASSLGTGYGYTF.